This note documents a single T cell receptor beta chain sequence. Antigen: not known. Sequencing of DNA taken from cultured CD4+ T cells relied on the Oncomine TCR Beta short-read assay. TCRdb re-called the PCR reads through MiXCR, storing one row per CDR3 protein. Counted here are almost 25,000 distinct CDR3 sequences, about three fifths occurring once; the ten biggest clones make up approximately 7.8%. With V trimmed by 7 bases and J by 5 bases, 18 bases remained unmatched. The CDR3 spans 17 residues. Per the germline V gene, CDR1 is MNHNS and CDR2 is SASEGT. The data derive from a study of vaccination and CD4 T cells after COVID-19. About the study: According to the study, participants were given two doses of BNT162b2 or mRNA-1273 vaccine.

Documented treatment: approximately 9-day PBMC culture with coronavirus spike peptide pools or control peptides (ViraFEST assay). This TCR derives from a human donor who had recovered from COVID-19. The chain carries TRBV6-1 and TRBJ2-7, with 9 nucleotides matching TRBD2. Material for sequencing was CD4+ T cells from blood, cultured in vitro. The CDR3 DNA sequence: TGTGCCAGCAACACTTGGAGTAGCGGGAGAGTCGGCCACGAGCAGTACTTC. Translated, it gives CASNTWSSGRVGHEQYF.